This record looks at one T cell receptor (beta chain) sequence and its context. The authors ran the assay at deep level. Clones were read by immunoSEQ multiplex PCR, and TCRdb kept only the in-frame ones, dropping some. This sample has some 1,400,000 clones, with over 95% found just once. Investigators divided CD4+ cells into CD45RA+ naive and CD45RA-negative memory subsets. The germline V gene has CDR1 KGHSH and CDR2 LQKENI. Trimming removed 4 bases at V and 4 bases at J, with 13 bases between. The CDR3 covers 14 residues. The data derive from a study of shared clonotypes between healthy human individuals. About the research overall: Donor ages ranged 18 to 49 years: a couple of women, a few men.

The TCR was taken from a man under 40 in good health. This chain uses TRBV18 with TRBJ1-2, with D uncertain. Material: naive CD4+ T cells sorted from blood. Subset specified: CD45RA+ positively selected. CDR3 in amino acids: CASSLADSAYGYTF. CDR3 coding DNA: TGTGCCAGCTCACTAGCGGATTCAGCCTATGGCTACACCTTC. Based on the CDR3 plus reference TRBV18 and TRBJ1-2, the full variable domain is NAGVMQNPRHLVRRRGQEARLRCSPMKGHSHVYWYRQLPEEGLKFMVYLQKENIIDESGMPKERFSAEFPKEGPSILRIQQVVRGDSAAYFCASSLADSAYGYTFGSGTRLTVV.